The 24 T cell receptor beta chains reported below all come from one sample, sequenced in a study of blood T cell repertoires in COVID-19. Profiled with immunoSEQ multiplex PCR; TCRdb holds only in-frame clones, not every one. In the table there are about 240,000 clones, about 81% of which are singletons. The sequencing input was peripheral blood. The receptor set was obtained from an elderly woman with COVID-19, enrolled during active disease.

The gene calls are TRBV18 and TRBJ1-6; TRBD1 might be the D (5 bases). CDR1 is KGHSH, CDR2 LQKENI, per germline. This CDR3 is built from 16 residues. The ends were cut back, 2 bases at V and 7 bases at J, with 15 bases in the middle. The CDR3 nucleotides read TGTGCCAGCTCACCAACGGAGGGGAGCGACAATTCACCCCTCCACTTT. It is translated as CASSPTEGSDNSPLHF.

This sequence joins TRBV11-1 and TRBJ2-4, with D perhaps matching TRBD1 (6 bases). This CDR3 is built from 13 residues. V was cut by 7 bases and J by 7 bases, with 14 bases left in between. The germline gives CDR1 SGHAT, CDR2 FQDESV (reference sequence). The CDR3 here is CASNLQGSNIQYF. The CDR3 DNA reads as TGTGCCAGCAACCTACAGGGCAGTAACATTCAGTACTTC.

The count of this clone is one. DNA of the CDR3: TGTGCCAGCTCACCCTCACAGGGGAAGACTAATGAAAAACTGTTTTTT. Encoded protein: CASSPSQGKTNEKLFF. The chain uses TRBV18 and TRBJ1-4, with 7 bases fitting TRBD1. V lost 3 bases, J lost 2 bases, and 6 bases stayed unmatched. In germline, CDR1 is KGHSH, CDR2 LQKENI. The CDR3 contains 16 residues.

CDR3 residues: CASIGTRRASGNTIYF. The CDR3 DNA sequence: TGCGCCAGCATTGGGACACGCCGGGCCTCTGGAAACACCATATATTTT. This sequence joins TRBV10-1 and TRBJ1-3; perhaps TRBD1 as D (6 bases). The germline CDR1 and CDR2 sequences are WNHNN and SYGVQD (reference sequence). There are 16 residues in the CDR3. V lost 7 bases, J lost 0 bases, and 16 bases lay in between.

As DNA, the CDR3 is TGTGCCAGCAGTTTTTACAGGGGGGAGGAGCTGTTTTTT. This translates into CASSFYRGEELFF. This sequence joins TRBV6-5 and TRBJ2-2, with 8 positions matching TRBD1. J was trimmed by 10 bases and V by 4 bases; bases with no gene match: 5. The CDR3 runs 13 residues. Germline values: CDR1 MNHEY, CDR2 SVGAGI.

The chain is built from TRBV28 and TRBJ2-6, with D perhaps matching TRBD2 (6 bases). Per germline, CDR1 MDHEN and CDR2 SYDVKM. The CDR3 loop spans 16 amino acids. V dropped 2 bases and J dropped 3 bases, with 11 bases sitting between them. The CDR3 DNA sequence: TGTGCCAGCAGTTTAGGAGGGGCAGGTGGGGCCAACGTCCTGACTTTC. This gives the protein CASSLGGAGGANVLTF.

This clone appeared a single time. The rearrangement uses TRBV6-5 and TRBJ2-3; TRBD1 aligns across 11 bases. Germline CDR1 is MNHEY and CDR2 is SVGAGI. The CDR3 consists of 16 residues. V lost 2 bases to trimming and J lost 5 bases; unmatched junction nucleotides: 6. DNA of the CDR3: TGTGCCAGCAGTTACCGGGACAGGGGGTCCCAAGATACGCAGTATTTT. Residues: CASSYRDRGSQDTQYF.

The chain joins TRBV14 to TRBJ1-2; perhaps TRBD1 as D (6 bases). Germline CDR1 and CDR2: SGHDN and FVKESK. V was cut by 4 bases and J by 7 bases, with 16 bases left in between. This CDR3 is 14 amino acids long. Here the CDR3 reads CASSPRGGRGGYTF. The CDR3 region has the DNA TGTGCCAGCAGCCCTCGAGGGGGTCGGGGTGGCTACACCTTC.

The chain couples TRBV2 to TRBJ1-5; 9 bases match TRBD1. The germline gives CDR1 SNHLY, CDR2 FYNNEI. This CDR3 contains 16 residues. Trimming at V came to 5 bases and at J to 4 bases, leaving 9 bases not matched to a gene. CDR3 in amino acids: CASSIQGARGNQPQHF. Written as DNA, the CDR3 is TGTGCCAGCAGTATACAGGGGGCGCGAGGGAATCAGCCCCAGCATTTT.

This clone is a singleton in its sample. This chain connects TRBV10-3 to TRBJ2-7, with D possibly TRBD2 on 5 matching bases. Germline CDR1 and CDR2: ENHRY and SYGVKD. Trimming stripped 3 bases from V and 6 bases from J, with 18 bases between. CDR3 length: 15 residues. This CDR3 reads CAISEEGRPVGEQYF. CDR3 nucleotide sequence: TGTGCCATCAGTGAAGAGGGCCGACCCGTGGGCGAGCAGTACTTC.

The chain recombines TRBV15 with TRBJ1-4; possible D gene TRBD1, 5 bases. Germline loops: CDR1 LNHNV, CDR2 YYDKDF (reference sequence). V shed 3 bases and J shed 7 bases, with 15 bases lying between them. The CDR3 totals 15 residues. The CDR3 here is CATSREIRQIEKLFF. CDR3 DNA: TGTGCCACCAGCAGGGAAATCCGACAGATTGAAAAACTGTTTTTT.

The chain is built from TRBV14 and TRBJ2-7, with TRBD1 matching over 8 bases. V lost 4 bases, J lost 3 bases, and 5 bases stayed unmatched. The CDR3 loop spans 14 amino acids. Looked up from germline, CDR1 is SGHDN and CDR2 is FVKESK. CDR3 DNA sequence: TGTGCCAGCAGCCCCGGACAGGGTTACTACGAGCAGTACTTC. Amino acid sequence: CASSPGQGYYEQYF.

The rearrangement uses TRBV25-1 and TRBJ1-2; 7 positions agree with TRBD1. The germline V gene encodes CDR1 MGHDK and CDR2 SYGVNS. CDR3 length: 12 residues. The J segment lost 7 bases and the V segment lost 3 bases, leaving 2 bases of the junction unmatched. The CDR3 protein is CASSDRGVGYTF. The CDR3 DNA reads as TGTGCCAGCAGTGACAGGGGGGTTGGCTACACCTTC.

This clone has just one count. The chain is built from TRBV3-1 (or the pseudogene TRBV3-2) and TRBJ1-5, with a weak D call TRBD1 (5 bases). This CDR3 has 16 residues. V gave up 3 bases and J gave up 7 bases, with 19 bases separating them. Germline-derived CDR1 and CDR2 are LGHDT and YNNKEL (reference sequence). CDR3 in amino acids: CASSQLGEGCGQPQHF. The CDR3 DNA follows: TGTGCCAGCAGCCAGTTGGGGGAGGGATGTGGACAGCCCCAGCATTTT.

This clone was counted once. This sequence joins TRBV2 and TRBJ2-7; TRBD2 matches 8 bases. CDR3 length: 14 amino acids. V trimming: 4 bases; J trimming: 6 bases; junction bases outside the gene matches: 8. In germline, CDR1 is SNHLY, CDR2 FYNNEI. The CDR3 here is CASSVAGGGAEQYF. In DNA, the CDR3 is TGTGCCAGCAGTGTCGCGGGGGGAGGCGCCGAGCAGTACTTC.

This clone was detected a few times. CDR3 in amino acids: CASSVVGGMDTEAFF. The DNA for the CDR3 is TGTGCCAGCAGCGTCGTGGGGGGAATGGACACTGAAGCTTTCTTT. This rearrangement joins TRBV9 to TRBJ1-1; perhaps TRBD1 as D (5 bases). Germline V gene data show CDR1 as SGDLS and CDR2 as YYNGEE. Between the trimmed V and J ends, which lost 2 bases and 3 bases, there was a span of 14 bases. This CDR3 is 15 amino acids long.

The chain employs TRBV28 and TRBJ2-7; 7 positions match TRBD1. The V gene's germline CDR1 is MDHEN and CDR2 SYDVKM. This CDR3 spans 15 amino acids. Trimming at V came to 6 bases and at J to 1 base, leaving 9 bases not matched to a gene. CDR3 region: CASRPHRQGSYEQYF. As DNA, the CDR3 is TGTGCCAGCAGACCACACCGACAGGGATCCTACGAGCAGTACTTC.

CDR3 residues: CASSLAGGREETQYF. The CDR3 nucleotides read TGCGCCAGCAGCTTGGCCGGGGGGAGGGAAGAGACCCAGTACTTC. The rearrangement joins TRBV5-1 to TRBJ2-5, with 7 bases lining up with TRBD2. Germline lookup yields CDR1 SGHRS and CDR2 YFSETQ. The V segment lost 0 bases and the J segment 3 bases; nucleotides outside the gene matches: 5. CDR3 size: 15 residues.

The chain carries TRBV7-8 and TRBJ1-3; D perhaps matches TRBD1 (6 bases). This CDR3 is built from 16 residues. Trimming took 5 bases from V and 3 from J, leaving 17 bases between them. Germline V CDR1 and CDR2: SGHVS, FQNEAQ. CDR3 region: CASSPVGGRLGNTIYF. The CDR3, as DNA: TGTGCCAGCAGCCCTGTGGGGGGGCGTCTTGGAAACACCATATATTTT.

The chain carries TRBV5-1 and TRBJ1-4, with 7 bases matching TRBD1. Per the germline V gene, CDR1 is SGHRS and CDR2 is YFSETQ. This CDR3 region has 17 residues. Trimming took 4 bases from V and 5 from J; bases not matched to a gene: 14. CDR3: CASSRGPPGQMNEKLFF. The CDR3 DNA reads TGCGCCAGCAGCAGGGGCCCTCCGGGACAGATGAATGAAAAACTGTTTTTT.

This clone occurred a few times. The chain couples TRBV6-5 to TRBJ1-6, with TRBD1 matching over 10 bases. The CDR3 covers 15 residues. The ends lost 2 bases at V and 6 bases at J; junction bases unmatched: 1. Germline loops: CDR1 MNHEY, CDR2 SVGAGI. CDR3 region: CASSYRTGGNSPLHF. The CDR3 coding sequence is TGTGCCAGCAGTTACCGGACAGGGGGTAATTCACCCCTCCACTTT.

V is TRBV28 and J is TRBJ1-5, with D tentatively TRBD1 (5 bases). There are 16 residues in the CDR3. From germline, CDR1 is MDHEN and CDR2 SYDVKM. V was trimmed by 2 bases and J by 7 bases, leaving 18 bases between them. For the CDR3, the DNA is TGTGCCAGCAGTTTAACAGGCGGCAGGGATGGACAGCCCCAGCATTTT. Its translation is CASSLTGGRDGQPQHF. The full variable domain, rest sourced from reference TRBV28 and TRBJ1-5, is DVKVTQSSRYLVKRTGEKVFLECVQDMDHENMFWYRQDPGLGLRLIYFSYDVKMKEKGDIPEGYSVSREKKERFSLILESASTNQTSMYLCASSLTGGRDGQPQHFGDGTRLSIL.

This clone was counted between two and nine times. The chain recombines TRBV5-1 with TRBJ1-1; D is unclear. In germline, CDR1 is SGHRS, CDR2 YFSETQ. The ends were cut back, 0 bases at V and 11 bases at J, with 17 bases in the middle. The CDR3 runs 14 residues. The CDR3 region is CASSLGSFESQAFF. CDR3 DNA: TGCGCCAGCAGCTTGGGTAGCTTCGAGTCCCAGGCTTTCTTT.

V and J are TRBV19 and TRBJ2-3; D unclear. Germline V gene sequence: CDR1 LNHDA, CDR2 SQIVND (reference sequence). The CDR3 covers 15 residues. The V end was cut by 5 bases, the J end by 5 bases, with 17 bases between. CDR3 nucleotide sequence: TGTGCCAGTAGTTCTCGGGTAGGATTTAGAGATACGCAGTATTTT. Translating gives CASSSRVGFRDTQYF.